The clone carrying this T cell receptor beta chain was counted many times. Its target is not known. This entry is derived from a study of Graves' ophthalmopathy and Graves' hyperthyroidism. Findings and limits, study-wide: A 13-signature model separated ophthalmopathy from stable hyperthyroidism, reaching 85% to 90% sensitivity and less than 82% specificity cross-validated. Clonotypes were expanded in thyroid at above 0.001 frequency, and most also appeared in blood.

Amplified material comprised TCR beta CDR3 regions derived from RNA transcripts. Investigators did first-round RT-PCR with HTBI primers, then second-round multiplex PCR. TCRdb re-derived calls from the multiplex PCR reads in MiXCR, one entry per CDR3 protein. The data show roughly 1.1 million distinct CDR3 sequences, about two fifths seen once. The V end lost 5 bases, the J end lost 0 bases, and 14 bases lay between the germline ends. The germline CDR1 and CDR2 sequences are SGHAT and FQNNGV. This CDR3 has 17 amino acids. The TCR originated in an adult man with Graves' hyperthyroidism. The specimen was peripheral blood or thyroid tissue (not recorded which). The chain links TRBV11-2 to TRBJ2-6, with D perhaps TRBD2 (5 bases). The CDR3 DNA reads as TGTGCCAGCAGCCGGGCCTCGGGGTTCTCTGGGGCCAACGTCCTGACTTTC. It codes for CASSRASGFSGANVLTF.